A single sample gave rise to the 10 T cell receptor beta chains below, sequenced in a study of beta chain features in type 1 diabetes. The sequenced template was cDNA made from the entire isolated RNA. Only in-frame clones appear in the TCRdb table, and some are missing; sequencing was by immunoSEQ multiplex PCR. The profile shows roughly 330,000 clones, more than 9.5% of them singletons. The sample was naive CD4+ T cells from blood. These receptors were collected from a woman in her twenties or thirties in good health.

This clone was seen a few times. One junction end disagrees with the germline gene, perhaps due to a read error. This chain uses TRBV4-3 with TRBJ2-7; D is ambiguous. Looked up from germline, CDR1 is LGHNA and CDR2 is YSLEER. The CDR3 extends over 11 amino acids. CDR3 DNA sequence: TGCGACAGCCATAACAACTACGAGCAGTACTTC. Residues: CDSHNNYEQYF.

The chain uses TRBV10-3 and TRBJ1-2, with D tentatively TRBD1 (5 bases). There are 14 residues in the CDR3. V shed 2 bases and J shed 4 bases, with 11 bases lying between them. Germline lookup yields CDR1 ENHRY and CDR2 SYGVKD. The CDR3 region is CAISEQGAGYGYTF. CDR3 in DNA: TGTGCCATCAGTGAGCAGGGCGCCGGCTATGGCTACACCTTC.

This clone was detected only a few times. The rearrangement uses TRBV9 and TRBJ2-4; TRBD1 matches 8 bases. This CDR3 comprises 16 residues. Germline V gene lookup returns CDR1 SGDLS and CDR2 YYNGEE. The V gene end was trimmed by 4 bases and the J gene end by 2 bases; junction bases not matched to a gene: 8. CDR3 sequence reads: CASSPGGQDTKNIQYF. CDR3 nucleotides: TGTGCCAGCAGCCCTGGGGGACAGGACACCAAAAACATTCAGTACTTC. Using reference TRBV9 and TRBJ2-4 for the parts outside the CDR3, the full variable domain is DSGVTQTPKHLITATGQRVTLRCSPRSGDLSVYWYQQSLDQGLQFLIQYYNGEERAKGNILERFSAQQFPDLHSELNLSSLELGDSALYFCASSPGGQDTKNIQYFGAGTRLSVL.

This clone was seen only a few times. The chain combines TRBV18 with TRBJ2-5; TRBD1 matches 8 bases. The trim removed 6 bases at V and 1 base at J, leaving 7 bases unmatched. Germline-derived CDR1 and CDR2 are KGHSH and LQKENI. The CDR3 runs to 15 residues. The CDR3 reads CASSLGQGGQETQYF. Here the CDR3 DNA reads TGTGCCAGCTCCCTTGGACAGGGAGGCCAAGAGACCCAGTACTTC.

The chain joins TRBV27 to TRBJ1-4, with D unclear. Trimming took off 2 bases at V and 4 bases at J, with 8 bases between the two ends. The CDR3 has 14 residues. Per the germline V gene, CDR1 is MNHEY and CDR2 is SMNVEV (reference sequence). The CDR3 DNA follows: TGTGCCAGCAGTTTAAACAGCCATAATGAAAAACTGTTTTTT. It encodes CASSLNSHNEKLFF.

There are a few counts of this clone. This chain uses TRBV4-2 with TRBJ2-1, with D unclear. V was clipped by 3 bases and J by 0 bases, with 15 bases between them. CDR3 length: 17 residues. In germline, CDR1 is LGHNA, CDR2 YNFKEQ. CDR3 in amino acids: CASSQSTQKSSYNEQFF. The CDR3 nucleotides read TGTGCCAGCAGCCAGTCGACACAAAAAAGCTCCTACAATGAGCAGTTCTTC.

In its sample, this clone was seen a few times. CDR3 amino acids: CASSWKLAGFEQFF. DNA for the CDR3: TGTGCCAGCAGTTGGAAACTAGCGGGATTTGAGCAGTTCTTC. The chain uses TRBV27 and TRBJ2-1, with 10 bases lining up with TRBD2. Germline CDR1 and CDR2: MNHEY and SMNVEV (reference sequence). The CDR3 is 14 amino acids. V was pared by 4 bases and J by 9 bases, with 6 bases of the junction left unmatched.

This clone was found a few times. This sequence joins TRBV18 and TRBJ2-3; 9 bases map to TRBD1. From germline, CDR1 is KGHSH and CDR2 LQKENI. CDR3 length equals 15 residues. Unmatched junction bases numbered 11, after V lost 7 bases and J lost 6 bases. The CDR3: CASWPGQGTGDTQYF. CDR3 nucleotides: TGTGCCAGCTGGCCGGGACAGGGCACAGGCGATACGCAGTATTTT.

Only a few counts were recorded for this clone. Different DNA sequences within this sample yield the same CDR3. This sequence joins TRBV6-5 and TRBJ2-7; a weak D match, TRBD2 (6 bases). Trimming shortened V by 5 bases and J by 4 bases, and 12 bases separated the two germline ends. CDR3 length: 13 residues. Per the germline V gene, CDR1 is MNHEY and CDR2 is SVGAGI. The CDR3 loop reads CASSREVGYEQYF. CDR3 in DNA: TGTGCCAGCAGTAGGGAGGTCGGGTACGAGCAGTACTTC.

V usage is TRBV18 and J usage is TRBJ1-2; 9 positions agree with TRBD1. After removal of 4 bases from V and 6 bases from J, the junction contained 3 bases not matched to a gene. Germline V lookup: CDR1 KGHSH, CDR2 LQKENI. This CDR3 comprises 13 residues. CDR3 nucleotide sequence: TGTGCCAGCTCACGAACAGGGGGCGATGGCTACACCTTC. Residues: CASSRTGGDGYTF. The full variable domain, its missing parts supplied by reference TRBV18 and TRBJ1-2, is NAGVMQNPRHLVRRRGQEARLRCSPMKGHSHVYWYRQLPEEGLKFMVYLQKENIIDESGMPKERFSAEFPKEGPSILRIQQVVRGDSAAYFCASSRTGGDGYTFGSGTRLTVV.